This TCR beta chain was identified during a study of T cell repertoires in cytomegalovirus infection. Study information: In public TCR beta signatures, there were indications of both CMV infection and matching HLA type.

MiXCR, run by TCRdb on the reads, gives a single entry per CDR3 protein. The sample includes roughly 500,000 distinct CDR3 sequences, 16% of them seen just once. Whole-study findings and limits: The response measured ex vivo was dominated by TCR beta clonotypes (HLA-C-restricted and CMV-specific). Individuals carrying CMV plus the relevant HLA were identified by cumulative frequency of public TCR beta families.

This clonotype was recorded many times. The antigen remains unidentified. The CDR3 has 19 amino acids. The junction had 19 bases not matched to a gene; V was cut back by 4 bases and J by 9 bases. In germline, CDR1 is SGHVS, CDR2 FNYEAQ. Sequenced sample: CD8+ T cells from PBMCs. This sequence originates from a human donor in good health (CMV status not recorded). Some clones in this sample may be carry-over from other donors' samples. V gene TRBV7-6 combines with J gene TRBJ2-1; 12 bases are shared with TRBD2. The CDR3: CASSSISPGLAGPHGEQFF. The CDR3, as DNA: TGTGCCAGCAGCTCTATATCCCCCGGACTAGCGGGGCCCCACGGTGAGCAGTTCTTC.